One and the same sample provided the 3 T cell receptor beta chains below, sequenced in a study of identical twins. MiXCR, applied by TCRdb to the 5' RACE reads, yields one record per CDR3 protein. Of some 240,000 distinct CDR3 sequences in the sample, about 8.9% are singletons; the top ten hold 2.5% to 3.5%. The same specimen was also included in a second study, on yellow fever vaccine responses in identical twins.

The sample taken for sequencing was CD8+ T cells sorted from blood. Receptor source: a woman younger than 30 in good health.

As for this clonotype: One end of the junction is discordant with germline, which a read error may explain. CDR3 sequence: CTTSRDLSLGGSHEQYF. The CDR3 DNA reads TGTACCACCAGCAGAGATCTGTCTCTCGGGGGTAGCCACGAGCAGTACTTC. The chain recombines TRBV15 with TRBJ2-7, with D possibly being TRBD2 (6 bases). This CDR3 has 17 residues. CDR1 and CDR2 from the germline V gene are LNHNV and YYDKDF (reference sequence).

The chain recombines TRBV3-1 with TRBJ2-7; TRBD2 matches 9 bases. Per the germline V gene, CDR1 is LGHDT and CDR2 is YNNKEL (reference sequence). V lost 4 bases, J lost 5 bases, and 15 bases stayed unmatched. CDR3 length: 17 residues. CDR3 DNA sequence: TGTGCCAGCAGCCCCGTTGGTTTTGCGGGGGGGCATCACGAGCAGTACTTC. Amino acids: CASSPVGFAGGHHEQYF.

This clonotype was detected many times. This rearrangement joins TRBV10-3 to TRBJ2-3; D uncertain. Germline loops: CDR1 ENHRY, CDR2 SYGVKD. Between the trimmed V and J ends, which lost 6 bases and 1 base, there was a span of 11 bases. The CDR3 contains 14 residues. The CDR3 DNA is TGTGCCATCAGGCCCATAGACGGCACAGATACGCAGTATTTT. Translating gives CAIRPIDGTDTQYF.